The rows below give T cell receptor beta chains drawn from one sample of a study of T cell clonotyping in hematopoietic cell transplantation. Generated by immunoSEQ multiplex PCR, the TCRdb table keeps only in-frame clones and is missing some. The sample shows over 8,500 clones, roughly 79% of them seen only once. The specimen was peripheral blood mononuclear cells, collected 180 days after allogeneic stem cell transplant. These receptors were obtained from a female patient aged 45-60 years who had an allogeneic stem cell transplant from a related donor, so the T cells may come from the graft donor. Some clones in this sample may be carry-over from other donors' samples. The conserved cysteine and the conserved F or W are not part of the CDR3 here.

TRBV28 ASHGQGRETQY
TRBV27 ASSLYRGFTYEQY
TRBV30 AWSQGLSLEKLF
TRBV7-2 ASSLGQLGEQY
TRBV29-1 SVASGDVSSYNEQF
TRBV4-2 ASSQGEAGGTDTQY
TRBV11-2 ASSLRGFGEKLF
TRBV9 ASSPGQALNTGELF
TRBV7-2 ASSLGGPQH
TRBV4-3 ASSQVQGATGGYT
TRBV4-2 ASSFAPDGYGYT
TRBV5-6 ASSSDMNFGEQY
TRBV6-1 ASSEMRMEPQH
TRBV6-1 ASSDPSTRASLYGYT
TRBV4-3 ASSQGGQGWVNTEAF
TRBV6-4 ASSGAENSPLH
TRBV10-3 AISESGDLPEAF
TRBV7-2 ASTPGQGWEKLF
TRBV28 ASSLVAGDTHGYT
TRBV10-2 ASSEWQGRNTEAF
TRBV11-2 ASSLLGNTEAF
TRBV10-3 AISEQSYEQY
TRBV11-2 ASSLGGGGYEQY
TRBV7-2 ASSFLAVHNSPLH
TRBV4-3 ASSQEFGTGGNEQY
TRBV5-6 ASSLNTDTQY
TRBV9 ASSGLAGRVETQY
TRBV2 ASKAGESEQY
TRBV29-1 SVEEGAGSTDTQY
TRBV4-1 ASSHPGTGGREAF
TRBV19 ASSMRGPFSGELF
TRBV7-2 ASSLSTDTQY
TRBV2 ASSDPGLGGYT
TRBV7-9 ASSLPGRVDWTGELF
TRBV28 ASSQRQIRYGYT
TRBV19 ASSSKRVERTGSGSPLH
TRBV11-1 ASSRRVETQY
TRBV5-6 ASSTYRVTGELF
TRBV15 ATSRAVNEQF
TRBV7-8 ASSFNFDQY
TRBV19 ASSPPPGQF
TRBV6-6 ASRRGQHNEKLF
TRBV27 ASSLGGSYGYT
TRBV10-1 ASSALAGDPADTQY
TRBV19 ASSELGSVFGYT
TRBV29-1 SAGGGRGQDGYT
TRBV11-3 ASSTGTGGRGEQY
TRBV27 ASSLGTGTDTQY
TRBV25-1 ASSESESYTEAF
TRBV27 ASSSQSSLGDTIY
TRBV5-4 ASSSRQGTAEAF
TRBV7-2 ASSLDGATIY
TRBV15 ATSTTGVAGANVLT